A selection of T cell receptor beta chains follows, all from one sample in a study of identical twins. TCRdb reanalysed the 5' RACE reads using MiXCR and keeps one entry per CDR3 protein. The table lists 260,000 or so distinct CDR3 sequences, around 7.6% of them singletons. These sequences were also reported in another study, on yellow fever vaccine responses in identical twins.

The specimen sequenced was CD8+ T cells sorted from blood. The origin of the receptors is a young woman in good health. Each CDR3 is given with its conserved first and last residue. Each record gives: D gene, J gene, CDR3 length, clone size, V gene, CDR3 DNA, CDR3 protein. The D gene is left open where the match is weak. Clone size is not always given. Where it is, it says once, few, many or a class for expanded clones.

>-|TRBJ2-1|15|-|TRBV7-6
TGTGCCAGCAGAAAAGAGGTATTAGAAACCTATGAGCAGTTCTTC
CASRKEVLETYEQFF
>-|TRBJ1-3|15|many|TRBV5-1
TGCGCCAGCAGCTTGGATGAGGGATCTGGAAACACCATATATTTT
CASSLDEGSGNTIYF
>TRBD2|TRBJ2-1|15|-|TRBV11-2
TGTGCCAGCGGCCCCAACGGGGGGGCGGGCAATGAGCAGTTCTTC
CASGPNGGAGNEQFF
>-|TRBJ2-3|15|many|TRBV7-6
TGTGCCAGCAGCTTACGGCGGGGTAGCACAGATACGCAGTATTTT
CASSLRRGSTDTQYF
>-|TRBJ2-2|20|many|TRBV4-1
TGCGCCAGCAGCCCTCCAGCGTTCGCAAACGACAGGATTAACACCGGGGAGCTGTTTTTT
CASSPPAFANDRINTGELFF
>-|TRBJ1-2|12|many|TRBV10-3
TGTGCCATCGGGGACACGGGCGATGGCTACACCTTC
CAIGDTGDGYTF
>TRBD1|TRBJ2-1|15|few|TRBV5-1
TGCGCCAGCAGCTGGGGACAGTGGACCCTCGATGAGCAGTTCTTC
CASSWGQWTLDEQFF
>-|TRBJ2-7|12|-|TRBV14
TGTGCCAGCAGCCAAACGAGCGACGAGCAGTACTTC
CASSQTSDEQYF
>-|TRBJ2-7|16|many|TRBV5-1
TGCGCCAGCAGCTTTGGTACTCTGGACAGCGGTCGGGAGCAGTACTTC
CASSFGTLDSGREQYF
>TRBD2|TRBJ2-1|17|many|TRBV3-1
TGTGCCAGCAGGGGCGGACTAGCCCCTCAGGGCTACAATGAGCAGTTCTTC
CASRGGLAPQGYNEQFF